This entry concerns a single T cell receptor (beta chain). CDR3 length: 17 amino acids. Germline V CDR1 and CDR2: GTSNPN, SVGIG (reference sequence). Trimming pared 2 bases from V and 0 bases from J, leaving 14 bases between. This specimen belongs to a study of shared clonotypes between healthy human individuals. Sequencing was performed with immunoSEQ multiplex PCR; in TCRdb, only in-frame clones are kept and a portion is missing. The data show about 2 million clones, approximately 94% seen once. Terminally differentiated effector memory CD45RA+ cells were excluded from the naive CD8 cells, which were CD45RO-negative and positively selected for CCR7.

The chain links TRBV30 to TRBJ2-6; no definite D call. The sample comprised naive CD8+ T cells sorted from blood. This clonotype originated in a man between 18 and 35 years old in good health. The CDR3 nucleotides read TGTGCCTGGAGTCCTCCGACACGATCCTCTGGGGCCAACGTCCTGACTTTC. Residues: CAWSPPTRSSGANVLTF.